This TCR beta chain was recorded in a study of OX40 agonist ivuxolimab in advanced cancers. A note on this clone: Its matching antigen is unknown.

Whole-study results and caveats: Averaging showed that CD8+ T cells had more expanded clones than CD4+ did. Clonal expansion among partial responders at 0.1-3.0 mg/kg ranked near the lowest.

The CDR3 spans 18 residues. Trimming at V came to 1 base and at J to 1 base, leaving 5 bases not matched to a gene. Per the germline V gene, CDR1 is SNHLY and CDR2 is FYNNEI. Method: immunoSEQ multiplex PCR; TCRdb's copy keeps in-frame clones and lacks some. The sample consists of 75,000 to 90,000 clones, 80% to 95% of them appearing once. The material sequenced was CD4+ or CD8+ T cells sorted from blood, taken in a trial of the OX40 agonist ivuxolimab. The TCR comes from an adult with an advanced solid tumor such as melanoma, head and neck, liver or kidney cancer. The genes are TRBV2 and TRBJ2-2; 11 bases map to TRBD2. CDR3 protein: CASSEGLAGGQNTGELFF. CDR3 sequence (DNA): TGTGCCAGCAGTGAAGGGCTAGCGGGAGGTCAGAACACCGGGGAGCTGTTTTTT.